This T cell receptor beta chain is drawn from a study of cytomegalovirus exposure and HLA in healthy donors. Whole-study context: Sequencing of 180 million or so T cells in an earlier analysis found 95 million to 120 million unique TCR beta sequences. Study observations and caveats: Per a later analysis, 15,000 to 20,000 TCR beta sequences showed association with HLA alleles at 0.05 false discovery rate. Later examination showed HLA-associated TCR beta chains had greater clonal expansion than equally common others.

13 Jbeta primers and 60 Vbeta primers were used for the PCR. Sequencing used immunoSEQ multiplex PCR; TCRdb keeps in-frame clones, though not all of them. Of approximately 96,000 clones listed, about 74% were seen once; the top ten hold less than 2%. All donors participated as healthy donors of bone marrow. Germline assignment: CDR1 GTSNPN and CDR2 SVGIG (reference sequence). The CDR3 contains 15 residues. The ends lost 5 bases at V and 4 bases at J; junction bases unmatched: 8. Turning to this clone: What it recognizes is unknown.

The rearrangement joins TRBV30 to TRBJ1-5, with TRBD1 identical over 10 bases. The specimen was PBMCs. The receptor's source is a male donor in good health and CMV-seronegative. CDR3 loop: CAWETGGLFNQPQHF. The CDR3 bases are TGTGCCTGGGAGACAGGGGGCCTCTTTAATCAGCCCCAGCATTTT.